One and the same sample provided the 18 T cell receptor beta chains below, sequenced in a study of shared clonotypes between healthy human individuals. Profiling relied on immunoSEQ multiplex PCR, and the TCRdb table lists in-frame clones only, not all of them. In the table there are roughly 2.5 million clones, roughly 92% of which are singletons. The sample consisted of naive CD4+ T cells sorted from blood. Described subset: CD45RA+ positively selected. The receptor source for this set is a man aged 18 to 30 in good health.

The gene calls are TRBV5-5 and TRBJ2-3; no reliable D call. Germline V gene sequence: CDR1 SGHKS, CDR2 YYEKEE (reference sequence). Trimming removed 0 bases at V and 5 bases at J, with 10 bases between. The CDR3 sequence is 14 residues long. CDR3 in amino acids: CASSLVNWVDTQYF. The CDR3 DNA reads TGTGCCAGCAGCTTGGTAAATTGGGTAGATACGCAGTATTTT.

The chain links TRBV6-6 to TRBJ2-1; 9 bases fit TRBD2. Germline CDR1 is MNHNY and CDR2 is SVGAGI (reference sequence). V lost 8 bases to trimming and J lost 6 bases; unmatched junction nucleotides: 14. This CDR3 is 16 amino acids long. CDR3 in amino acids: CASLYSGLAGSNEQFF. The CDR3 DNA is TGTGCCAGCCTTTACTCCGGGCTAGCGGGATCCAATGAGCAGTTCTTC.

The rearrangement uses TRBV7-2 and TRBJ1-1, with D maybe TRBD1 (5 bases). V dropped 0 bases and J dropped 3 bases, with 8 bases sitting between them. The CDR3 is 14 amino acids. Germline V gene lookup returns CDR1 SGHTA and CDR2 FQGNSA. The CDR3 DNA reads TGTGCCAGCAGCTTAGCCGGGGGACACACTGAAGCTTTCTTT. Translated: CASSLAGGHTEAFF.

The chain has TRBV18 and TRBJ2-1; D gene unclear. Germline assignment: CDR1 KGHSH and CDR2 LQKENI. The CDR3 contains 15 residues. V gave up 3 bases and J gave up 5 bases, with 14 bases separating them. The DNA for the CDR3 is TGTGCCAGCTCACCCGCGATAAGGCAGCACAATGAGCAGTTCTTC. Its translation is CASSPAIRQHNEQFF.

The chain joins TRBV5-1 to TRBJ2-7, with 11 nucleotides matching TRBD2. V was pared by 0 bases and J by 4 bases, with 3 bases of the junction left unmatched. Germline CDR1 SGHRS, CDR2 YFSETQ. This CDR3 region has 15 residues. Here the CDR3 DNA reads TGCGCCAGCAGCTTGGAACTAGCGGGAGAGTACGAGCAGTACTTC. It codes for CASSLELAGEYEQYF. Full variable domain (remainder filled in from reference TRBV5-1 and TRBJ2-7): KAGVTQTPRYLIKTRGQQVTLSCSPISGHRSVSWYQQTPGQGLQFLFEYFSETQRNKGNFPGRFSGRQFSNSRSEMNVSTLELGDSALYLCASSLELAGEYEQYFGPGTRLTVT.

The genes are TRBV11-2 and TRBJ2-7; 14 bases agree with TRBD2. The CDR3 is made up of 16 amino acids. The junction had 5 bases not matched to a gene; V was cut back by 5 bases and J by 2 bases. Germline CDR1 SGHAT, CDR2 FQNNGV. As DNA, the CDR3 is TGTGCCAGCAGCGACACGGGACTAGCGGGGGCCTACGAGCAGTACTTC. It yields the protein CASSDTGLAGAYEQYF.

The gene calls are TRBV30 and TRBJ2-3; perhaps D is TRBD1 or TRBD2 (5 bases each). The CDR3 sequence is 14 residues long. Trimming cost V 5 bases and J 3 bases, with 15 bases left between them. CDR1 GTSNPN and CDR2 SVGIG come from the germline V gene (reference sequence). In DNA form, the CDR3 reads TGTGCCTGGGGACCGGGACCCAATACAGATACGCAGTATTTT. Its protein product is CAWGPGPNTDTQYF.

The chain couples TRBV19 to TRBJ1-5; D gene uncertain. CDR3 length equals 15 residues. V was trimmed by 6 bases and J by 4 bases, leaving 16 bases between them. Per the germline V gene, CDR1 is LNHDA and CDR2 is SQIVND (reference sequence). CDR3 in amino acids: CASSHLRTPNQPQHF. In nucleotides, the CDR3 is TGTGCCAGTAGCCACCTACGGACTCCTAATCAGCCCCAGCATTTT.

Regarding this clone: Other DNA sequences from this sample encode an identical CDR3 as well. The genes are TRBV5-1 and TRBJ1-2, with 9 bases that match TRBD1. The V gene end was trimmed by 4 bases and the J gene end by 3 bases; junction bases not matched to a gene: 4. The CDR3 length is 14 residues. The germline gives CDR1 SGHRS, CDR2 YFSETQ. The CDR3 loop reads CASSPWDRDYGYTF. In DNA, the CDR3 is TGCGCCAGCAGCCCTTGGGACAGGGACTATGGCTACACCTTC.

The chain has TRBV5-1 and TRBJ1-6; no reliable D call. V shed 0 bases and J shed 7 bases, with 14 bases lying between them. Germline CDR1 and CDR2: SGHRS and YFSETQ. The CDR3 covers 16 residues. CDR3 amino acids: CASSLVAQTINSPLHF. As DNA, the CDR3 is TGCGCCAGCAGCTTGGTAGCGCAAACCATCAATTCACCCCTCCACTTT. The whole variable domain, remainder taken from reference TRBV5-1 and TRBJ1-6, is KAGVTQTPRYLIKTRGQQVTLSCSPISGHRSVSWYQQTPGQGLQFLFEYFSETQRNKGNFPGRFSGRQFSNSRSEMNVSTLELGDSALYLCASSLVAQTINSPLHFGNGTRLTVT.

The chain employs TRBV7-2 and TRBJ2-1; 8 nucleotides agree with TRBD1. Germline V CDR1 and CDR2: SGHTA, FQGNSA. The CDR3 contains 18 residues. Trimming took 1 base from V and 4 from J; bases not matched to a gene: 12. DNA of the CDR3: TGTGCCAGCAGCTTAGACGTCAACAGGGGGGCAGGGTACAATGAGCAGTTCTTC. It codes for CASSLDVNRGAGYNEQFF.

As to this clone: Additional DNA sequences in this sample encode the identical CDR3. The chain recombines TRBV18 with TRBJ2-3; D is ambiguous. The CDR3 loop spans 12 amino acids. The V end was cut by 3 bases, the J end by 2 bases, with 3 bases between. CDR1 is KGHSH, CDR2 LQKENI, per germline. CDR3 nucleotides: TGTGCCAGCTCACCGACCACAGATACGCAGTATTTT. Translated, it gives CASSPTTDTQYF. Combining the CDR3 with reference TRBV18 and TRBJ2-3 gives the whole variable domain NAGVMQNPRHLVRRRGQEARLRCSPMKGHSHVYWYRQLPEEGLKFMVYLQKENIIDESGMPKERFSAEFPKEGPSILRIQQVVRGDSAAYFCASSPTTDTQYFGPGTRLTVL.

The gene calls are TRBV7-3 and TRBJ2-7; 11 bases are shared with TRBD1. This CDR3 spans 14 amino acids. Germline CDR1 SGHTA, CDR2 FQGTGA. J was trimmed by 6 bases and V by 4 bases; bases with no gene match: 5. CDR3 residues: CASSSGQGAAEQYF. CDR3 bases: TGTGCCAGCAGCTCCGGACAGGGGGCTGCCGAGCAGTACTTC. The whole variable domain, remainder taken from reference TRBV7-3 and TRBJ2-7, is GAGVSQTPSNKVTEKGKYVELRCDPISGHTALYWYRQSLGQGPEFLIYFQGTGAADDSGLPNDRFFAVRPEGSVSTLKIQRTERGDSAVYLCASSSGQGAAEQYFGPGTRLTVT.

As concerns this clone: In the same sample, other DNA sequences code for this CDR3. The chain employs TRBV5-4 and TRBJ2-5; D is undetermined. The CDR3 runs to 13 residues. V lost 0 bases, J lost 3 bases, and 6 bases lay in between. Germline V gene lookup returns CDR1 SGHNT and CDR2 YYREEE (reference sequence). CDR3 bases: TGTGCCAGCAGCTTGGGCAGAAAAGAGACCCAGTACTTC. Protein product: CASSLGRKETQYF.

The J gene is TRBJ1-2, the V gene TRBV25-1; TRBD1 is a possible D gene (5 bases). V lost 4 bases and J lost 5, with 17 bases in between. The CDR3 spans 15 residues. CDR1 and CDR2 from the germline V gene are MGHDK and SYGVNS. As DNA, the CDR3 is TGTGCCAGCAGTGTTGGCGTCGGGGGTACGTATGGCTACACCTTC. Translated: CASSVGVGGTYGYTF.

This chain joins TRBV5-1 and TRBJ1-6; a weak D match, TRBD1 (6 bases). The CDR3 covers 15 residues. Trimming removed 3 bases at V and 5 bases at J, with 12 bases between. Germline V gives CDR1 SGHRS, CDR2 YFSETQ. The CDR3 loop reads CASSSSRDNNSPLHF. The CDR3 DNA reads as TGCGCCAGCAGCTCGTCCCGGGACAATAATTCACCCCTCCACTTT.

The chain carries TRBV28 and TRBJ1-2; D perhaps matches TRBD1 (5 bases). The CDR3 is 15 amino acids. Trimming shortened V by 6 bases and J by 4 bases, and 18 bases separated the two germline ends. Germline values: CDR1 MDHEN, CDR2 SYDVKM. The CDR3 DNA reads as TGTGCCAGCAGCCCAGGCGGAGGGGAGGGCTATGGCTACACCTTC. Translating it yields CASSPGGGEGYGYTF.

The rearrangement uses TRBV2 and TRBJ2-1; 9 bases are a match to TRBD2. V trimming: 10 bases; J trimming: 4 bases; junction bases outside the gene matches: 8. This CDR3 is 14 amino acids long. Germline V gene sequence: CDR1 SNHLY, CDR2 FYNNEI. Here the CDR3 reads CATGLAGRYNEQFF. The CDR3 nucleotides read TGTGCCACGGGTCTAGCGGGAAGATACAATGAGCAGTTCTTC.